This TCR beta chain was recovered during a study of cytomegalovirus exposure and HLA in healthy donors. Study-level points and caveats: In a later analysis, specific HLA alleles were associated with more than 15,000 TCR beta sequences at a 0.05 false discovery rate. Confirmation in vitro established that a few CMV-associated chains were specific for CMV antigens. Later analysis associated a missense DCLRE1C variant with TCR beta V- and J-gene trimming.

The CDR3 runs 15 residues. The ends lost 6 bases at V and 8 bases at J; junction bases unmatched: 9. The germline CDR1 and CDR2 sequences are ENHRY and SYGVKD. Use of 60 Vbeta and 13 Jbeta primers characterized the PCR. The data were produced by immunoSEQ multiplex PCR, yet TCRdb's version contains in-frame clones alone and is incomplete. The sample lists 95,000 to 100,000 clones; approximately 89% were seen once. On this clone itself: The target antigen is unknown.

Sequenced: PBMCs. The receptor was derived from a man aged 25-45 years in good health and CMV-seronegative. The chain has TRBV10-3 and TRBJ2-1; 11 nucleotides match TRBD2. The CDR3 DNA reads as TGTGCCATCAGGCCCGGGACTAGCGGTACCGATGAGCAGTTCTTC. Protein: CAIRPGTSGTDEQFF.